The clone carrying this T cell receptor beta chain was detected a few times. This specimen comes from a study of T cells in Graves' hyperthyroidism and ophthalmopathy. CDR3 length: 13 residues. V was pared by 8 bases and J by 5 bases, with 6 bases of the junction left unmatched. Germline V lookup: CDR1 LNHNV, CDR2 YYDKDF (reference sequence). TCR beta CDR3 region amplification was performed from RNA transcripts. First-round RT-PCR targeting the TCR CDR3 was performed with the HTBI primer set. TCRdb recomputed calls from the multiplex PCR reads with MiXCR, one row per CDR3 protein. Of roughly 420,000 distinct CDR3 sequences listed, roughly 15% were seen once; the top ten hold less than 6.5%.

The chain carries TRBV15 and TRBJ2-5; TRBD1 agrees at 9 bases. The TCR originated in a woman aged 18-29 years with Graves' hyperthyroidism. Material for sequencing was blood. CDR3 in DNA: TGTGCCACCCGGACAGGGGTCAGGGAGACCCAGTACTTC. Its translation is CATRTGVRETQYF.